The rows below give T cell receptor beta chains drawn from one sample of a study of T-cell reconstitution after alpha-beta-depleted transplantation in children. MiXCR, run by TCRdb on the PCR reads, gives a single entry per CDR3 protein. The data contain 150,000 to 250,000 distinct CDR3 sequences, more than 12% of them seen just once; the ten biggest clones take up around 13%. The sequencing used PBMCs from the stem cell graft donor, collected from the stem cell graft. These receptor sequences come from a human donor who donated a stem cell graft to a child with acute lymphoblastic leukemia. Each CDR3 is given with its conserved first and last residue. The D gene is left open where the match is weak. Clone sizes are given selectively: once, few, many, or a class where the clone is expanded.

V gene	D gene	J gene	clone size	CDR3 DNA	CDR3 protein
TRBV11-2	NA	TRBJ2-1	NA	TGTGCCAGCAAAGGAGGAAGTCTAAGATACAATGAGCAGTTCTTC	CASKGGSLRYNEQFF
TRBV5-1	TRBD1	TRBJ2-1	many	TGCGCCAGCAGCTTTTCCGGGACAGACACTATCAATGAGCAGTTCTTC	CASSFSGTDTINEQFF
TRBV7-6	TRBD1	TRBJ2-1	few	TGTGCCAGCACCTCGACAGGGAATGAGCAGTTCTTC	CASTSTGNEQFF
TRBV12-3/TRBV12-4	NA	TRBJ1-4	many	TGTGCCAGCAGCCCTACCTCGACAGGACCTAATGAAAAACTGTTTTTT	CASSPTSTGPNEKLFF
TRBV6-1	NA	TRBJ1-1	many	TGTGCCAGCAACTCAATCCTGGGGCGCATGAACACTGAAGCTTTCTTT	CASNSILGRMNTEAFF
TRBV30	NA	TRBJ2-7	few	TGTGCCTGGAGTGTAGGGAGGTTTGGTGGCGAGCAGTACTTC	CAWSVGRFGGEQYF
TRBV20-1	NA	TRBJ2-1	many	TGCAGTCCACAGGGCCCTAGTGAGCAGTTCTTC	CSPQGPSEQFF
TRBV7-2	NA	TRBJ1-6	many	TGTGCCAGCAGCTTAGATCTGGGGGCAGGGTCACCCCTCCACTTT	CASSLDLGAGSPLHF
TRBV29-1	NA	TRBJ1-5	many	TGCAGCGTTGAAGAAGGCAATCAGCCCCAGCATTTT	CSVEEGNQPQHF
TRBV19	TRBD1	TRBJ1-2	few	TGTGCCAGTACCAAAGACAGGGGACACATCTACACCTTC	CASTKDRGHIYTF
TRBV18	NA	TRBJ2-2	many	TGTGCCAGCTCACCGCGGAAGGGCACCGGGGAGCTGTTTTTT	CASSPRKGTGELFF
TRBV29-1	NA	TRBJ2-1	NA	TGCAGCGTTGTTGAGGGATCTAGCTCCAACTCCTATAATGAGCAGTTCTTC	CSVVEGSSSNSYNEQFF
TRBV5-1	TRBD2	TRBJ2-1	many	TGCGCCAGCAGGTGGGCGACTAGCGGGAGTTCGAATGAGCAGTTCTTC	CASRWATSGSSNEQFF
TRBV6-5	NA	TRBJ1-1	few	TGTGCCAGCAGTTACGAGGCCCAGACCACTGAAGCTTTCTTT	CASSYEAQTTEAFF
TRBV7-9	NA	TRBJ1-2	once	TGTGCCAGCAGTTATATGACGGGGAACTATGGCTACACCTTC	CASSYMTGNYGYTF
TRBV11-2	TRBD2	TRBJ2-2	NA	TGTGCCAGCAGCCGCCGGGCTAGCGGGAGCAGGGTAGCGCCCGGGGAGCTGTTTTTT	CASSRRASGSRVAPGELFF
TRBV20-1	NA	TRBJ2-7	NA	TGCAGTGGGGGGGCCAGCGGGGAGGCCTACGAGCAGTACTTC	CSGGASGEAYEQYF
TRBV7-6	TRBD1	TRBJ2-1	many	TGTGCCAGCAGCTATACAGGGGGTCATTACAATGAGCAGTTCTTC	CASSYTGGHYNEQFF
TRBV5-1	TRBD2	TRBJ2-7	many	TGCGCCAGCAGCTTGACCCTAGCGGGATTCTCCTACGAGCAGTACTTC	CASSLTLAGFSYEQYF
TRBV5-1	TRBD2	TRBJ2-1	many	TGCGCCAGCAGCTTGGCGGCGGGAGTAGTCCATGAGCAGTTCTTC	CASSLAAGVVHEQFF
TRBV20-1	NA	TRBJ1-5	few	TGCAGTGCTAGAGTTTCCGGGCCACGAGACGGCAATCAGCCCCAGCATTTT	CSARVSGPRDGNQPQHF
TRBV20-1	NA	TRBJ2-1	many	TGCAGTGCTAGAGATCGAGGCGGGATTAGCTCCTACAATGAGCAGTTCTTC	CSARDRGGISSYNEQFF
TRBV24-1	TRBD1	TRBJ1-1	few	TGTGCCACCAGTGAGACAGGGGGCACGGGCAAGACTGAAGCTTTCTTT	CATSETGGTGKTEAFF
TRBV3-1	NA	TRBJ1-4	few	TGTGCCAGCAGGCGCGCCGAAAAACTGTTTTTT	CASRRAEKLFF
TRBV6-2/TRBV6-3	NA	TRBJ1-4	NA	TGTGCCAGCAGTTCGAGGACGGAATCAATTTATGAAAAACTGTTTTTC	CASSSRTESIYEKLFF
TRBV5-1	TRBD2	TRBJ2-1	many	TGCGCCAGCAGCTTGGGGGGACTAGTACAGGATGAGCAGTTCTTC	CASSLGGLVQDEQFF
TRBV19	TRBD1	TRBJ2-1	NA	TGTGCCAGTAGTATAGACCGACAGGACAGGCCGTTCTTC	CASSIDRQDRPFF
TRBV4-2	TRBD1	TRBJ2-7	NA	TGTGCCAGCAGCCACTCCGGGACAGGGTGGTACGAGCAGTACTTC	CASSHSGTGWYEQYF
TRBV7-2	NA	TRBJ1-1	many	TGTGCCAGCAGCTTAGTGGCAGGGATGAACACTGAAGCTTTCTTT	CASSLVAGMNTEAFF
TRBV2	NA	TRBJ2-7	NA	TGTGCCAGCAGGGGCTCAAGGGGGATAGGCGAGCAGTACTTC	CASRGSRGIGEQYF
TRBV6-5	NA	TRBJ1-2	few	TGTGCCAGCAGTTACTCGGTGTTAGCGGGCTATGGCTACACCTTC	CASSYSVLAGYGYTF
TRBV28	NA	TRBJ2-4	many	TGTGCCAGCAGTTCAGTGGGGAGCGGAATCAACCGGGACATTCAGTACTTC	CASSSVGSGINRDIQYF
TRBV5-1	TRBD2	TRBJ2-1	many	TGCGCCAGCAGCCAGCCCCTAGCGGGAGGAGGTAATGAGCAGTTCTTC	CASSQPLAGGGNEQFF
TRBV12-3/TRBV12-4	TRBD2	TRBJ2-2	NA	TGTACCTTCAGTTTACCCCTCAGACTAGCAGCGAACACCGGGGAGCTGTTTTTT	CTFSLPLRLAANTGELFF
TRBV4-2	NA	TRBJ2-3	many	TGTGCCAGCAGCCTCCGGGATAAGGCTACAGATACGCAGTATTTT	CASSLRDKATDTQYF
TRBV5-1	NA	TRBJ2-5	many	TGCGCCAGCAGCGTGATGGGGGAGACCCAGTACTTC	CASSVMGETQYF
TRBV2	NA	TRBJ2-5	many	TGTGCCAGCAGTGAAAGCAACAGCCAAGAGACCCAGTACTTC	CASSESNSQETQYF
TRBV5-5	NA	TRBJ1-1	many	TGTGCCAGCAGCTTAATGTTCCAGAACACTGAAGCTTTCTTT	CASSLMFQNTEAFF
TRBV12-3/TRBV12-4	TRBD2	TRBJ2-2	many	TGTGCCAGCAGTTTAGATCTCGGACTAGGGGTCACCGGGGAGCTGTTTTTT	CASSLDLGLGVTGELFF
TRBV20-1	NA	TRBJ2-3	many	TGCAGTGCCGAGACATGGACTGCGCTTGACACAGATACGCAGTATTTT	CSAETWTALDTDTQYF
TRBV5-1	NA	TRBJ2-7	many	TGCGCCAGCAGCTTGGAGGTCAGCGGCCGCTACTACGAGCAGTACTTC	CASSLEVSGRYYEQYF
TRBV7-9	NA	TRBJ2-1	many	TGTGCCAGCAGCTTAGAAAGTTTGCTATCCGGGGGGCAGTTCTTC	CASSLESLLSGGQFF